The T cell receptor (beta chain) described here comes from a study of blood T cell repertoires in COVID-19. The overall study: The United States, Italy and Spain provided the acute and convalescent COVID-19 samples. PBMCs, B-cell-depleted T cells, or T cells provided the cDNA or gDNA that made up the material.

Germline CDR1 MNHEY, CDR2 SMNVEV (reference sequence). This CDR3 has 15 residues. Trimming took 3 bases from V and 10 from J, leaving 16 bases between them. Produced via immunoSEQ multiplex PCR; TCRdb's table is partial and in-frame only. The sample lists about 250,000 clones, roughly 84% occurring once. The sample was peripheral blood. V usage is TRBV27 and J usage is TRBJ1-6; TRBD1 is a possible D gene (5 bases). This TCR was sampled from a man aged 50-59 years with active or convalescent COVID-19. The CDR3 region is CASSFENPGGSPLHF. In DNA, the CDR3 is TGTGCCAGCAGTTTTGAGAATCCGGGGGGGTCACCCCTCCACTTT.